These T cell receptor beta chains were read from a single sample in a study of cytomegalovirus exposure and HLA in healthy donors. Using immunoSEQ multiplex PCR, the repertoire was profiled, and TCRdb retains in-frame clones only, with some absent. This table holds around 170,000 clones, approximately 79% found once. Sample: PBMCs. These receptor sequences come from a man aged 40-49 years in good health and CMV-seropositive. The conserved cysteine and the conserved F or W are not part of the CDR3 here. A row's size may be missing; if present it is once, few, many or a size class.

v_call,clone_size,cdr3_aa
TRBV29-1,NA,SVGGTGDRANEKLF
TRBV27,NA,ASRPTGLNEKLF
TRBV5-8,NA,ASSPGSGTGYEQY
TRBV11-2,NA,ASSLVDWRYQETQY
TRBV19,NA,ASSITSQAGGANVLT
TRBV7-6,NA,ASSLGTSGAALETQY
TRBV15,NA,ATSMRALLGGDSANYGYT
TRBV27,NA,ASSFGREQY
TRBV5-6,NA,ASSLLRQGRQPQH
TRBV6-6,NA,ASKVTGTRGVDTQY
TRBV27,NA,ASSPEGQGFQPQH
TRBV19,few,ASSIGVDTQY
TRBV7-2,once,ASSLGSQGAGGYT